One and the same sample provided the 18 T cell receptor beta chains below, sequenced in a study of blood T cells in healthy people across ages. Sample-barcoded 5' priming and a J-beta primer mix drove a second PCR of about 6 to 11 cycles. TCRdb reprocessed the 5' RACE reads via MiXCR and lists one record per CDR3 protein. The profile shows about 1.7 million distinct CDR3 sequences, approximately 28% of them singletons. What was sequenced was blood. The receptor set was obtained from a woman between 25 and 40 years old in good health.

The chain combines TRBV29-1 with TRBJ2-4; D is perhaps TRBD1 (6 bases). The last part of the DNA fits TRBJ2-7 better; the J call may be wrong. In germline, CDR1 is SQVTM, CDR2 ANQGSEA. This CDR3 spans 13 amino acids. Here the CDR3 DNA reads TGCAGCGTTGTGTCTGGGGGCGCAGGCGAGCAGTACTTC. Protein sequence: CSVVSGGAGEQYF.

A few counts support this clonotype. CDR3 in amino acids: CSVEEGSVEEAFF. CDR3 bases: TGCAGCGTTGAAGAGGGCTCGGTGGAGGAAGCTTTCTTT. The rearrangement joins TRBV29-1 to TRBJ1-1; no reliable D call. Trimming cost V 0 bases and J 8 bases, with 13 bases left between them. Germline V CDR1 and CDR2: SQVTM, ANQGSEA. This CDR3 is 13 amino acids long.

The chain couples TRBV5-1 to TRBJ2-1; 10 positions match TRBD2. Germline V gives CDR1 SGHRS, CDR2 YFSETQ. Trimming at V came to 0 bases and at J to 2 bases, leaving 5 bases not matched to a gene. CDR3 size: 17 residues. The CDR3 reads CASSLVTSGVPYNEQFF. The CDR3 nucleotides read TGCGCCAGCAGCTTGGTAACTAGCGGGGTCCCCTACAATGAGCAGTTCTTC.

The CDR3 reads CASSSDREDNYGYTF. The CDR3 DNA reads TGCGCCAGCAGCTCGGACAGAGAAGATAACTATGGCTACACCTTC. The chain is built from TRBV5-1 and TRBJ1-2; possible D gene TRBD1, 6 bases. The germline gives CDR1 SGHRS, CDR2 YFSETQ. This CDR3 comprises 15 residues. V lost 3 bases and J lost 1, with 13 bases in between.

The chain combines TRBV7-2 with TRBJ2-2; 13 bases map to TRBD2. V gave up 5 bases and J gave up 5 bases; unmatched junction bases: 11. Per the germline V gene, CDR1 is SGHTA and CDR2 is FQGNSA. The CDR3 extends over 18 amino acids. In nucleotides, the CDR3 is TGTGCCAGCAGCGATCCGGGACTAGCGGGGATTGGGACCGGGGAGCTGTTTTTT. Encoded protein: CASSDPGLAGIGTGELFF.

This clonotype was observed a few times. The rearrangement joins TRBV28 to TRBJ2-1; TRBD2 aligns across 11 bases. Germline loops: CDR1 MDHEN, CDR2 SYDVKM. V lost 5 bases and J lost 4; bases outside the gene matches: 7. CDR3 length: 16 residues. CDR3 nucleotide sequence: TGTGCCAGCAGTACCCCCACTAGCGGGGGTTACAATGAGCAGTTCTTC. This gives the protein CASSTPTSGGYNEQFF.

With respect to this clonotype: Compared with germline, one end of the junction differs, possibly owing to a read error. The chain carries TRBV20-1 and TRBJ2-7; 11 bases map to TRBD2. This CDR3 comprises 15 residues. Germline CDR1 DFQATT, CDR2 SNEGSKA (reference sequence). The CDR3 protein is CGASTGTSGIYEQYF. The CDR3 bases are TGCGGTGCGTCTACCGGGACTAGCGGTATTTACGAGCAGTACTTC.

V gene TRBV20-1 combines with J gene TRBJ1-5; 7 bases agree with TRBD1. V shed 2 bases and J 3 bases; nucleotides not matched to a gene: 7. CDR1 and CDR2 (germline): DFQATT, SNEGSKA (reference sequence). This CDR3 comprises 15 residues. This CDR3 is CSARSTGTDNQPQHF. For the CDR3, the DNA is TGCAGTGCTAGATCGACAGGGACAGACAATCAGCCCCAGCATTTT.

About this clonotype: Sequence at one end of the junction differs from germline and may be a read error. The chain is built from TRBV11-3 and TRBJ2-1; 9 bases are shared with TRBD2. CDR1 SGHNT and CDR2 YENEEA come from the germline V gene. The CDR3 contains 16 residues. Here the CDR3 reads CANSLGARRGGTEQFF. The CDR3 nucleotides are TGTGCCAACAGCTTAGGAGCCCGGCGGGGGGGCACTGAGCAGTTCTTC.

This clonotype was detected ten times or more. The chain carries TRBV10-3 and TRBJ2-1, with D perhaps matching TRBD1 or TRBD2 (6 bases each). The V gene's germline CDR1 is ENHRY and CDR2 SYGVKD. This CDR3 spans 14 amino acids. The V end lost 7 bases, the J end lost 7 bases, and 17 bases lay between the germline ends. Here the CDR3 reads CAITGGPSPNEQFF. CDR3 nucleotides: TGTGCCATCACTGGGGGGCCCTCGCCGAATGAGCAGTTCTTC.

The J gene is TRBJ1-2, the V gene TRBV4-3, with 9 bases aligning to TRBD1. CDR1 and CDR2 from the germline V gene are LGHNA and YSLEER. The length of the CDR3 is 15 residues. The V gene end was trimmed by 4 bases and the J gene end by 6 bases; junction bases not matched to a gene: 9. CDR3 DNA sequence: TGCGCCAGCAGCCCTACCGGACAGGGGTCAGATGGCTACACCTTC. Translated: CASSPTGQGSDGYTF.

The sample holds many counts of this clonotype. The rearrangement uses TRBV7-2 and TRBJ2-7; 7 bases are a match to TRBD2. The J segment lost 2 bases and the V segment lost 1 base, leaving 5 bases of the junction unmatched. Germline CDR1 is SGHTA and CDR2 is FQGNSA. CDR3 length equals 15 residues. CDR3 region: CASSLDSSGTYEQYF. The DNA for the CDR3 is TGTGCCAGCAGCTTAGATTCTAGCGGCACCTACGAGCAGTACTTC.

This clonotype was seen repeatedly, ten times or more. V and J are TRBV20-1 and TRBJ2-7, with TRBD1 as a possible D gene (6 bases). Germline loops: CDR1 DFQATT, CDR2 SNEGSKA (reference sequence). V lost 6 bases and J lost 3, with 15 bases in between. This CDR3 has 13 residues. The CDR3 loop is CSATGKISYEQYF. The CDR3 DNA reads TGCAGTGCAACAGGGAAAATTAGCTACGAGCAGTACTTC.

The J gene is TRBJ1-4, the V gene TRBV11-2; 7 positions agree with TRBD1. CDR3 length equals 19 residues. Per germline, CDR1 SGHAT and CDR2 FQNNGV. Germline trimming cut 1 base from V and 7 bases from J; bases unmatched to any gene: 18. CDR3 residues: CASSLGTGGGTTGFEKLFF. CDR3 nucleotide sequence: TGTGCCAGCAGCTTAGGGACAGGAGGAGGAACGACGGGTTTTGAAAAACTGTTTTTT.

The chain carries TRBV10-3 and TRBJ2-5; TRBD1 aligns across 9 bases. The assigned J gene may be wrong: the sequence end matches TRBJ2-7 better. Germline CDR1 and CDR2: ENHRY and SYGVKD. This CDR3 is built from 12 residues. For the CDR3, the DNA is TGTGCCATCACCCGGACAGGGGACGAGCAGTACTTC. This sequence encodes CAITRTGDEQYF.

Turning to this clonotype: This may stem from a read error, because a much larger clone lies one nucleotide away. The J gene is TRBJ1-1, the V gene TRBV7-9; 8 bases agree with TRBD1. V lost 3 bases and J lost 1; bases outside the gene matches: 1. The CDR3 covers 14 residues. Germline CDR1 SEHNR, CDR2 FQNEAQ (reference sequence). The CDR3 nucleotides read TGTGCCAGCAGCTTCCAGGGGGCGAACACTGAAGCTTTCTTT. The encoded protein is CASSFQGANTEAFF.

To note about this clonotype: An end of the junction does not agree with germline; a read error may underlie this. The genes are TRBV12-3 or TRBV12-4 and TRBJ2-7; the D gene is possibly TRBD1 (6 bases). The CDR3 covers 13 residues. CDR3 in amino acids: CVSSRQESGEQYF. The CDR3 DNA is TGTGTCAGCAGCAGACAGGAGTCTGGGGAGCAGTACTTC.

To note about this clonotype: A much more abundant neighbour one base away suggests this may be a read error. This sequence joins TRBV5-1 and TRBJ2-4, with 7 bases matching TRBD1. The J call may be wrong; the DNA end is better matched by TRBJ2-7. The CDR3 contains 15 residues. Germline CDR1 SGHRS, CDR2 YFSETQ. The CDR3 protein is CASSGPGQSSCEQYF. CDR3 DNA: TGCGCCAGCAGCGGACCGGGACAGAGCTCCTGCGAGCAGTACTTC.